This T cell receptor (beta chain) was recovered during a study of T cell responses to AZD1222 COVID-19 vaccine. Comment on this clone: Its specificity is unknown.

Produced via immunoSEQ multiplex PCR; TCRdb's table is partial and in-frame only. The table lists 130,000 or so clones, 93% of them singletons. The study, taken as a whole, reports: Spike was spanned by vaccine-associated CD4 TCRs, which were dominant at 160-218 and 743-854. Females outnumbered males among donors, who were mostly white British; clonal diversity was possibly underestimated. Only a handful of AZD1222 recipients, several in all, had baseline seropositivity. A reported finding is that nearly half of spike-specific TCRs target unmutated variant regions.

This specimen was peripheral blood, taken on day 0 of MenACWY control vaccination. The sequence came from an adult in good health.

CDR3 bases: TGTGCCAGCAGCCCCACAGGGGGGAGGAACACTGAAGCTTTCTTT. It yields the protein CASSPTGGRNTEAFF. The chain links TRBV7-6 to TRBJ1-1; TRBD1 matches 8 bases. The trim removed 5 bases at V and 1 base at J, leaving 6 bases unmatched. The CDR3 contains 15 residues. Germline V gene data show CDR1 as SGHVS and CDR2 as FNYEAQ.